The 18 T cell receptor beta chains given below trace back to one sample, sequenced in a study of Tregs in tolerant kidney transplant recipients. Profiling relied on immunoSEQ multiplex PCR, and the TCRdb table lists in-frame clones only, not all of them. Its listing shows some 30,000 clones. Mixed chimerism was transient after nonmyeloablative marrow transplants from related graft donors. The input for sequencing was CD4+ T cells from blood (PBMCs), taken 24 months after the transplant. The receptor source for this set is a human patient who received a combined kidney and bone marrow transplant. Some T cells may be the graft donor's.

Comments on this clone: The CDR3 end is not reached by the read, which stops 3 residues before it; the germline J gene fills it in. J is TRBJ2-7 and V is TRBV20-1, with D uncertain. Germline V CDR1 and CDR2: DFQATT, SNEGSKA (reference sequence). V shed 0 bases and J shed 0 bases, with 9 bases lying between them. The CDR3 contains 14 residues. Incomplete CDR3 DNA: TGCAGTGCTAGAGATCCCGGGTCCTCCTACGAG. It codes for CSARDPGSSYE. The CDR3, in full, reads CSARDPGSSYEQYF.

Comments on this clone: The read comes to an end 3 residues before the CDR3 does, leaving the germline J gene to fill in the end. The genes are TRBV11-3 and TRBJ2-7; D may be TRBD1 (6 bases). V lost 6 bases, J lost 6 bases, and 15 bases lay in between. The CDR3 contains 13 residues. CDR1 is SGHNT, CDR2 YENEEA, per germline. The CDR3 DNA, read in part, is TGTGCCAGCAGTCCGGGACCCAGGGGCGAG. This translates into CASSPGPRGE. The full CDR3 reads CASSPGPRGEQYF.

To note about this clone: The sequence runs out 3 residues before the end of the CDR3; the remainder is reconstructed from the germline J gene. The rearrangement uses TRBV29-1 and TRBJ1-1, with D unclear. Trimming cost V 0 bases and J 3 bases, with 5 bases left between them. The CDR3 has 12 residues. Per the germline V gene, CDR1 is SQVTM and CDR2 is ANQGSEA. CDR3 in amino acids: CSVEERHTEAFF. The sequenced CDR3 bases are TGCAGCGTTGAAGAAAGGCACACTGAA.

A note on this clone: Read sequence stops 3 residues before the CDR3 end, and the germline J gene provides the missing end. The chain is built from TRBV5-1 and TRBJ2-1, with TRBD1 identical over 9 bases. The germline CDR1 and CDR2 sequences are SGHRS and YFSETQ. This CDR3 has 16 residues. The V and J ends lost 5 bases and 4 bases, in that order; junction bases with no gene match: 10. CDR3 bases read: TGCGCCAGCAGACTCCATCCCGGGACAGGGTACAATGAG. The encoded protein is CASRLHPGTGYNE. Given in full, the CDR3 is CASRLHPGTGYNEQFF.

Note on this clone: The read is 3 residues too short to cover the CDR3 end, so that end is filled in from the germline J gene. The V and J genes are TRBV5-1 and TRBJ2-1; D is perhaps TRBD1 (5 bases). The germline CDR1 and CDR2 sequences are SGHRS and YFSETQ. Trimming removed 0 bases at V and 8 bases at J, with 12 bases between. The CDR3 covers 14 residues. The sequenced part of the CDR3 DNA is TGCGCCAGCAGCTTGGCCCAGGGTCTCGATGAG. This sequence encodes CASSLAQGLDE. The complete CDR3 sequence is CASSLAQGLDEQFF. Together with reference TRBV5-1 and TRBJ2-1, the CDR3 gives the full variable domain: KAGVTQTPRYLIKTRGQQVTLSCSPISGHRSVSWYQQTPGQGLQFLFEYFSETQRNKGNFPGRFSGRQFSNSRSEMNVSTLELGDSALYLCASSLAQGLDEQFFGPGTRLTVL.

A word on this clone: The CDR3 end falls 3 residues outside the read, so it is completed with the germline J gene. The chain recombines TRBV19 with TRBJ1-5; 7 bases line up with TRBD1. The CDR3 is 13 residues long. The V segment lost 4 bases and the J segment 7 bases; nucleotides outside the gene matches: 4. The germline V gene encodes CDR1 LNHDA and CDR2 SQIVND (reference sequence). CDR3 sequence reads: CASSTRGTQPQHF. The sequenced part of the CDR3 DNA is TGTGCCAGTAGTACCAGGGGGACCCAGCCC. Variable domain in full (rest from reference TRBV19 and TRBJ1-5): DGGITQSPKYLFRKEGQNVTLSCEQNLNHDAMYWYRQDPGQGLRLIYYSQIVNDFQKGDIAEGYSVSREKKESFPLTVTSAQKNPTAFYLCASSTRGTQPQHFGDGTRLSIL.

The CDR3 is CASSRKGHPAEQYF. Partial CDR3 DNA: TGTGCCAGCAGTCGCAAAGGACATCCGGCCGAG. The V call is TRBV7-8, the J call TRBJ2-7; maybe TRBD1 (5 bases). With the read ending 3 residues before the CDR3 end, the germline J gene is used to fill in that end. CDR1 SGHVS and CDR2 FQNEAQ come from the germline V gene. The CDR3 is 14 amino acids. V was shortened by 6 bases and J by 6 bases, with 18 bases between the two germline ends.

Details on this clone: The read gets to within 3 residues of the CDR3 end, and the germline J gene fills in the rest. The chain employs TRBV5-4 and TRBJ2-1; D is possibly TRBD1 or TRBD2 (6 bases each). Germline V gives CDR1 SGHNT, CDR2 YYREEE (reference sequence). CDR3 length: 15 residues. Between the trimmed V and J ends, which lost 7 bases and 3 bases, there was a span of 17 bases. This CDR3 is CASASQGGNYNEQFF. The sequenced part of the CDR3 DNA is TGTGCCAGCGCATCACAGGGAGGTAACTACAATGAG.

With regard to this clone: The read is 3 residues too short to cover the CDR3 end, so that end is filled in from the germline J gene. The gene calls are TRBV20-1 and TRBJ2-1; TRBD2 aligns across 8 bases. CDR3 length: 15 amino acids. With V trimmed by 6 bases and J by 9 bases, 16 bases remained unmatched. Germline loops: CDR1 DFQATT, CDR2 SNEGSKA (reference sequence). CDR3 loop: CSALLPGLEVTEQFF. CDR3 DNA, as far as it was read: TGCAGTGCACTACTACCGGGACTAGAGGTCACTGAG.

Notes on this clone: The read halts 3 residues ahead of the CDR3 end, with the missing end drawn from the germline J gene. The chain joins TRBV5-1 to TRBJ1-5, with D maybe TRBD1 (5 bases). CDR1 is SGHRS, CDR2 YFSETQ, per germline. The CDR3 extends over 14 amino acids. Between the trimmed V and J ends, which lost 3 bases and 5 bases, there was a span of 12 bases. The sequenced part of the CDR3 DNA is TGCGCCAGCAGCTATTGGGGGGGGGATCAGCCC. It yields the protein CASSYWGGDQP. The entire CDR3 sequence reads CASSYWGGDQPQHF. Combining the CDR3 with reference TRBV5-1 and TRBJ1-5 gives the whole variable domain KAGVTQTPRYLIKTRGQQVTLSCSPISGHRSVSWYQQTPGQGLQFLFEYFSETQRNKGNFPGRFSGRQFSNSRSEMNVSTLELGDSALYLCASSYWGGDQPQHFGDGTRLSIL.

Details on this clone: The read ends 3 residues shy of where the CDR3 ends; the end is completed using the germline J gene. This rearrangement joins TRBV19 to TRBJ2-7; D unclear. Germline assignment: CDR1 LNHDA and CDR2 SQIVND (reference sequence). The CDR3 runs 15 residues. V lost 5 bases and J lost 4, with 18 bases in between. CDR3 bases read: TGTGCCAGTAGTCTCTCCGTGGTAAAAGGTTACGAG. It codes for CASSLSVVKGYE. The CDR3 in full is CASSLSVVKGYEQYF.

Remarks on this clone: The observed sequence ends 3 residues before the CDR3 terminus, with the missing tail filled in from the germline J gene. V usage is TRBV20-1 and J usage is TRBJ2-1, with a tentative D call TRBD2 (6 bases). This CDR3 has 12 amino acids. Germline V gene lookup returns CDR1 DFQATT and CDR2 SNEGSKA (reference sequence). V lost 6 bases, J lost 7 bases, and 13 bases lay in between. CDR3 bases read: TGCAGTGCAGCGGGTGGGAAGAATGAG. Protein product: CSAAGGKNE. The entire CDR3 protein is CSAAGGKNEQFF.

For this clone: The missing CDR3 end, 3 residues past where the read stops, is filled in from the germline J gene. The V and J genes are TRBV6-7 and TRBJ1-5, with 8 bases aligning to TRBD1. TRBV6-7 has ORF status, its function being uncertain. V was pared by 6 bases and J by 5 bases, with 3 bases of the junction left unmatched. The CDR3 spans 13 residues. The CDR3 protein is CASSETGDQPQHF. Incomplete CDR3 DNA: TGTGCCAGCAGCGAGACAGGGGATCAGCCC.

A note on this clone: Read coverage stops 3 residues before the CDR3 terminus; the germline J gene supplies the remainder. The chain recombines TRBV20-1 with TRBJ2-7; TRBD2 matches 7 bases. J lost 0 bases, V lost 4 bases, and 6 bases had no gene match. This CDR3 has 14 amino acids. Germline V gene lookup returns CDR1 DFQATT and CDR2 SNEGSKA (reference sequence). The covered CDR3 bases are TGCAGTGCTATCCGGGACTACAACTCCTACGAG. It yields the protein CSAIRDYNSYE. In full, the CDR3 is CSAIRDYNSYEQYF.

On this clone itself: The missing CDR3 end, 3 residues past where the read stops, is filled in from the germline J gene. This chain uses TRBV5-1 with TRBJ1-3; no definite D call. The V end lost 0 bases, the J end lost 4 bases, and 8 bases lay between the germline ends. Germline CDR1 SGHRS, CDR2 YFSETQ. The CDR3 extends over 14 amino acids. CDR3 bases read: TGCGCCAGCAGCTTGGTAGGGTCAGGAAACACC. Translated, it gives CASSLVGSGNT. The entire CDR3 protein reads CASSLVGSGNTIYF. Full variable domain (remainder filled in from reference TRBV5-1 and TRBJ1-3): KAGVTQTPRYLIKTRGQQVTLSCSPISGHRSVSWYQQTPGQGLQFLFEYFSETQRNKGNFPGRFSGRQFSNSRSEMNVSTLELGDSALYLCASSLVGSGNTIYFGEGSWLTVV.

A note on this clone: The read terminates 3 residues before the CDR3 end, so the remaining end is supplied by the germline J gene. The genes are TRBV19 and TRBJ2-1; TRBD2 matches 11 bases. This CDR3 has 19 amino acids. CDR1 and CDR2 (germline): LNHDA, SQIVND (reference sequence). Losses at the gene ends were 0 bases for V and 5 bases for J; bases not matched to a gene: 12. CDR3: CASSIDSGTSGNLNNEQFF. The CDR3 bases that were read are TGTGCCAGTAGTATAGACTCCGGGACTAGCGGAAACCTCAACAATGAG. The full variable domain, in which reference TRBV19 and TRBJ2-1 provide the parts outside the CDR3, is DGGITQSPKYLFRKEGQNVTLSCEQNLNHDAMYWYRQDPGQGLRLIYYSQIVNDFQKGDIAEGYSVSREKKESFPLTVTSAQKNPTAFYLCASSIDSGTSGNLNNEQFFGPGTRLTVL.

As to this clone: The CDR3 goes on 3 residues after the read ends, and that part is filled in from the germline J gene. This chain uses TRBV20-1 with TRBJ2-2; 10 positions agree with TRBD2. Germline-derived CDR1 and CDR2 are DFQATT and SNEGSKA (reference sequence). CDR3 length equals 14 residues. Trimming took 4 bases from V and 5 from J; bases not matched to a gene: 4. The CDR3 loop reads CSANKREGTGELFF. The covered CDR3 bases are TGCAGTGCTAACAAGCGGGAGGGGACCGGGGAG.

The CDR3 here is CASSPIQGESGYTF. The sequenced CDR3 bases are TGTGCCAGCTCACCAATACAGGGGGAGTCTGGC. J is TRBJ1-2 and V is TRBV18; 8 bases agree with TRBD1. The CDR3 is cut off 3 residues early in the read; its end comes from the germline J gene. V lost 2 bases, J lost 7 bases, and 6 bases stayed unmatched. The CDR3 has 14 amino acids. From germline, CDR1 is KGHSH and CDR2 LQKENI.